The present T cell receptor (beta chain) was sequenced within a study of T cells in localized non-small cell lung cancer. Broader study findings: Among the tissues sampled, uninvolved adjacent lung had the highest T cell clonality, above tumor. When the top 100 tumor clones were examined, a median about 60 of them also appeared in the adjacent lung, which was paired and uninvolved.

Clones were read by immunoSEQ multiplex PCR, and TCRdb kept only the in-frame ones, dropping some. Of approximately 1,800 clones in the sample, about 37% were seen once. The CDR3 has 14 residues. Germline CDR1 SGHNT, CDR2 YENEEA. V was cut by 5 bases and J by 5 bases, with 15 bases left in between. This clone was detected a few times. What it binds is not known. Specimen: normal lung tissue next to the tumor, collected before any cancer treatment. The TCR comes from a male donor aged 60 or over with stage III squamous cell lung carcinoma. The rearrangement joins TRBV11-3 to TRBJ2-5; D might be TRBD2 (5 bases). The CDR3 DNA follows: TGTGCCAGCAGCCCTTCCGGGAACAAGGAGACCCAGTACTTC. Translated: CASSPSGNKETQYF.